The subject of this entry is one TCR beta chain. In the authors' workflow: Reference gene primer amplification gave estimated nucleated cell counts. Profiled with immunoSEQ multiplex PCR; TCRdb holds only in-frame clones, not every one. V and J calls and clone size are as listed in that table; D and trimming were resolved from the DNA. The sample shows around 340,000 clones, around four fifths of them seen only once. This specimen belongs to a study of blood T cell repertoires in COVID-19. About the study: Italy, Spain and the United States were the sources of the convalescent and acute COVID-19 samples.

This CDR3 has 17 residues. With V trimmed by 0 bases and J by 2 bases, 7 bases remained unmatched. Looked up from germline, CDR1 is SGHNT and CDR2 is YYREEE (reference sequence). This clonotype originated in a man between 25 and 39 years old with active or convalescent COVID-19. The rearrangement uses TRBV5-4 and TRBJ2-7; 11 positions agree with TRBD2. The source material was peripheral blood. The DNA for the CDR3 is TGTGCCAGCAGCTTGGGCCTAGCGGGGGGACGTCCCTACGAGCAGTACTTC. This encodes CASSLGLAGGRPYEQYF.